The TCR beta chain under discussion was sequenced for a study of T-cell reconstitution after alpha-beta-depleted transplantation in children. Unique molecular identifiers were incorporated when the TCRbeta library was constructed. TCRdb processed the PCR reads anew with MiXCR; each CDR3 protein has one entry. The sample holds approximately 150,000 distinct CDR3 sequences, 8% to 10% seen once. As regards this clonotype: Its antigen is unknown.

The study's findings and limits: T-cell counts and diversity at one year following transplant were attributed mainly to newly produced T cells. It was reported that alpha-beta T cells came from several hundred expanded graft clones (about two months after transplant).

V was shortened by 10 bases and J by 3 bases, with 11 bases between the two germline ends. The CDR3 covers 12 residues. The germline CDR1 and CDR2 sequences are MDHEN and SYDVKM. V is TRBV28 and J is TRBJ2-3, with D perhaps matching TRBD2 (6 bases). The receptor's source is a female patient aged 2-9 years who had a stem cell transplant for congenital amegakaryocytic thrombocytopenia, so the T cells may come from the graft donor. Sequenced here: PBMCs, mostly from graft donor cells, sampled 180 days after TCRalphabeta/CD19-depleted stem cell transplant. In nucleotides, the CDR3 is TGTGCCACGGGGGACCCAACAGATACGCAGTATTTT. Translating it yields CATGDPTDTQYF.